This section outlines one T cell receptor beta chain sequence together with its context. As yet, its antigen is unknown. Trimming shortened V by 10 bases and J by 5 bases, and 17 bases separated the two germline ends. CDR3 length: 13 amino acids. CDR1 is SEHNR, CDR2 FQNEAQ, per germline (reference sequence). This record belongs to a study of cytomegalovirus exposure and HLA in healthy donors. 13 Jbeta primers and 60 Vbeta primers were used for the PCR. Method: immunoSEQ multiplex PCR; TCRdb's copy keeps in-frame clones and lacks some. In total, the table holds some 76,000 clones. General study findings and limits: Evidence from a later analysis indicated that most CMV-associated TCR beta chains looked HLA-restricted. Per published reports, the classifier diagnosed cytomegalovirus status with high specificity and sensitivity.

The sequenced material came from PBMCs. The genes are TRBV7-9 and TRBJ1-2; the D gene is possibly TRBD1 (5 bases). This TCR was sampled from a man in his forties in good health and CMV-seronegative. The CDR3 reads CAIPSSGNYGYTF. CDR3 bases: TGTGCCATCCCCTCTTCAGGGAATTATGGCTACACCTTC.